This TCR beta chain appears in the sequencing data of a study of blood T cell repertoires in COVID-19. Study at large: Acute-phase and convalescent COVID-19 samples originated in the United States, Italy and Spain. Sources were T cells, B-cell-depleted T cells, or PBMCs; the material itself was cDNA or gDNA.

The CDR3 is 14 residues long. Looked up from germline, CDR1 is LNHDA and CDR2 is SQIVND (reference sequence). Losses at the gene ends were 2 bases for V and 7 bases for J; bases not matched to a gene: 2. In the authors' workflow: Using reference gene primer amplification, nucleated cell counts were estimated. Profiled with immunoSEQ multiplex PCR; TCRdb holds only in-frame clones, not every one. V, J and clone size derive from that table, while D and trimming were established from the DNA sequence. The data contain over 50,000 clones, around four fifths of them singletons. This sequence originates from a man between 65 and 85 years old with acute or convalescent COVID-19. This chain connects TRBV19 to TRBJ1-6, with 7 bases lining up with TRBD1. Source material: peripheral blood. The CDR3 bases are TGTGCCAGTAGTATAACAGGGGCAAATTCACCCCTCCACTTT. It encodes CASSITGANSPLHF.